This T cell receptor beta chain was sequenced in a study of cytomegalovirus exposure and HLA in healthy donors. Findings and caveats of the study: In a later analysis, TCR beta V- and J-gene trimming was associated with a missense DCLRE1C variant.

CDR1 and CDR2 (germline): MNHEY, SMNVEV (reference sequence). The CDR3 runs to 13 residues. V was clipped by 3 bases and J by 13 bases; unmatched bases: 4. A word on this clone: Its antigen is still unknown.

A multiplex PCR was run with 60 Vbeta primers and 13 Jbeta primers. Assay used: immunoSEQ multiplex PCR; TCRdb lists only in-frame clones, some missing. The sample has 100,000 or so clones; more than 80% are singletons. The V call is TRBV27, the J call TRBJ2-4; 12 bases map to TRBD1. Sequencing was performed on PBMCs. The receptor was isolated from a man aged 18 to 30 in good health and CMV-seronegative. CDR3 in amino acids: CASSLGQGATQYF. The CDR3 coding sequence is TGTGCCAGCAGTTTGGGACAGGGGGCCACACAGTACTTC.